In its sample, the clone carrying this TCR beta chain was seen many times. The antigen remains unidentified. Each TCR transcript was tagged with a 10-nucleotide random UMI during 5'RACE. TCRdb re-derived calls from the 5' RACE reads in MiXCR, one entry per CDR3 protein. The sample shows about 58,000 distinct CDR3 sequences, about 3.7% of them seen only once. The ends lost 8 bases at V and 7 bases at J; junction bases unmatched: 11. CDR3 length equals 14 residues. Germline V gives CDR1 MDHEN, CDR2 SYDVKM. This record comes from a study of neurological immune-mediated disorders. Study context: Among around 34 multiple sclerosis patients, about 30 were relapsing-remitting and 3 were secondary progressive. Regarding the study as a whole: Levels of TCR clonal expansion peaked in HTLV-1-associated myelopathy and reached their lowest in multiple sclerosis, under those of healthy controls.

The V call is TRBV28, the J call TRBJ1-2, with 9 bases aligning to TRBD1. Input material: PBMCs. This receptor was identified in an older woman with multiple sclerosis. CDR3 amino acids: CASGTGGQLGGYTF. CDR3 nucleotides: TGTGCCAGCGGAACAGGGGGCCAACTAGGTGGCTACACCTTC.